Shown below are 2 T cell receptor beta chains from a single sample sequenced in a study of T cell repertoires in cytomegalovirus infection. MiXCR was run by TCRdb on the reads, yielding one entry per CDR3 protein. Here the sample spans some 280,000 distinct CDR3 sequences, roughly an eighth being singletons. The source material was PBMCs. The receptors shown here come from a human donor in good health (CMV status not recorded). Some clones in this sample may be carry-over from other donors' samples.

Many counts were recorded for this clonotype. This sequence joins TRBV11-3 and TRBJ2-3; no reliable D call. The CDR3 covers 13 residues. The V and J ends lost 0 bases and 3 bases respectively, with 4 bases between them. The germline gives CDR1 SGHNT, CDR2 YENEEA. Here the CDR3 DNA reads TGTGCCAGCAGCTTAGACGTTACAGATACGCAGTATTTT. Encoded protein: CASSLDVTDTQYF.

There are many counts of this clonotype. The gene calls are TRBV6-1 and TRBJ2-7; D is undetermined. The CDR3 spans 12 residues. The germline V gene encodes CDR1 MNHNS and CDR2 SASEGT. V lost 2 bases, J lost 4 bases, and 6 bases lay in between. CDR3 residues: CASSELGYEQYF. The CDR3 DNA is TGTGCCAGCAGTGAATTGGGTTACGAGCAGTACTTC.